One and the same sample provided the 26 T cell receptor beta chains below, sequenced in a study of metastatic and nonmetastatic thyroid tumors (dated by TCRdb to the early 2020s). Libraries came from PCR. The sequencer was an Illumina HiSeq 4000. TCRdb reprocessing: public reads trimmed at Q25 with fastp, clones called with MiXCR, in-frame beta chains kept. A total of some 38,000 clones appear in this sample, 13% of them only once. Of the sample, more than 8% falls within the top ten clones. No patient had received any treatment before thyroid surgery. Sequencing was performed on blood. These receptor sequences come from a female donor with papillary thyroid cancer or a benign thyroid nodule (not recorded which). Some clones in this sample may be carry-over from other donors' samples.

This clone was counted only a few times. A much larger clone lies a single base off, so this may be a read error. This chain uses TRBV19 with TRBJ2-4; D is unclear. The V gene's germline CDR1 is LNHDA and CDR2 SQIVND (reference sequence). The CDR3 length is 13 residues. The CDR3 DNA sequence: TGTACCAGTAGTGACTCTAAAGGAAACATTCAGTACTTC. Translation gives CTSSDSKGNIQYF.

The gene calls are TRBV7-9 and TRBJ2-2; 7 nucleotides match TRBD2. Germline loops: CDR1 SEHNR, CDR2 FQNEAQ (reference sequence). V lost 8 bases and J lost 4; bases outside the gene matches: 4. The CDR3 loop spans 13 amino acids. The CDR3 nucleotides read TGTGCCAGCTGGGCGGGAGCCACCGGGGAGCTGTTTTTT. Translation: CASWAGATGELFF.

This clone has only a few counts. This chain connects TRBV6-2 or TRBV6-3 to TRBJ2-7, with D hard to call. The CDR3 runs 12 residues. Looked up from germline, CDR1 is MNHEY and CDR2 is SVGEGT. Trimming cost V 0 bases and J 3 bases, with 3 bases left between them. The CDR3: CASSYSLYEQYF. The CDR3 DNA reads TGTGCCAGCAGTTACTCCCTCTACGAGCAGTACTTC.

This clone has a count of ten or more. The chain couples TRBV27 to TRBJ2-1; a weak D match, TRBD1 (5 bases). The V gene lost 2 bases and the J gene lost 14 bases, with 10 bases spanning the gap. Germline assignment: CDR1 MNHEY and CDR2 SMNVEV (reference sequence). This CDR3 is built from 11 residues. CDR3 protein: CASSLGAREFF. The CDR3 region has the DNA TGTGCCAGCAGTTTAGGAGCCAGGGAGTTCTTC.

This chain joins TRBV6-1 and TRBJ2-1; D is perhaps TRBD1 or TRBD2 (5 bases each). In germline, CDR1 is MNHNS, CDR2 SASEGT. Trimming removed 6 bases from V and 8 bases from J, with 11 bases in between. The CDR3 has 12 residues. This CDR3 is CASRRQGDEQFF. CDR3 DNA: TGTGCCAGCAGACGGCAGGGAGATGAGCAGTTCTTC.

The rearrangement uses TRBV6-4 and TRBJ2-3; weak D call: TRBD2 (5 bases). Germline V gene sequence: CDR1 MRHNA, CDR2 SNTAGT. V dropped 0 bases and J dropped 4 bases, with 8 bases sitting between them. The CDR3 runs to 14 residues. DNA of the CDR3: TGTGCCAGCAGTGACTCCTGGAGGTCAGATACGCAGTATTTT. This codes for CASSDSWRSDTQYF.

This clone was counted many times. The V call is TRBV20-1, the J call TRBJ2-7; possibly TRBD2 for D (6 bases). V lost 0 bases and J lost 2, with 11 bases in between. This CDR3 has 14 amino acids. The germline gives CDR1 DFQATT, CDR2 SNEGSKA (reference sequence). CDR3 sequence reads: CSAREGLKTYEQYF. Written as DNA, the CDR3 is TGCAGTGCTAGAGAGGGACTCAAAACCTACGAGCAGTACTTC.

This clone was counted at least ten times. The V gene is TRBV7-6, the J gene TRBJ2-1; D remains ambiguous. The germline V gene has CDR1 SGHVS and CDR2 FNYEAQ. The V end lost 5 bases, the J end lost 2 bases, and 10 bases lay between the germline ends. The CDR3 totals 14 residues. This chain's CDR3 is CASSALGTYNEQFF. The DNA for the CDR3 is TGTGCCAGCAGCGCCTTAGGTACCTACAATGAGCAGTTCTTC.

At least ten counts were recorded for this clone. For the CDR3, the DNA is TGTGCCAGCAAAATGGGGTGGGAGGGGAATGAGCAGTTCTTC. Translated, it gives CASKMGWEGNEQFF. The chain is built from TRBV12-3 or TRBV12-4 and TRBJ2-1, with 7 bases aligning to TRBD2. This CDR3 is built from 14 residues. The V gene end was trimmed by 7 bases and the J gene end by 7 bases; junction bases not matched to a gene: 10.

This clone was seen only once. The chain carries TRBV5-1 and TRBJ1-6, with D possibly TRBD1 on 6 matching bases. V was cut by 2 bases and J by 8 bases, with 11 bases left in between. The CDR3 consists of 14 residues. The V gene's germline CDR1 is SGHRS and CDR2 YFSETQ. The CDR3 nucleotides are TGCGCCAGCAGCTTCAGGGGAATAGATTCACCCCTCCACTTT. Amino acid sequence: CASSFRGIDSPLHF.

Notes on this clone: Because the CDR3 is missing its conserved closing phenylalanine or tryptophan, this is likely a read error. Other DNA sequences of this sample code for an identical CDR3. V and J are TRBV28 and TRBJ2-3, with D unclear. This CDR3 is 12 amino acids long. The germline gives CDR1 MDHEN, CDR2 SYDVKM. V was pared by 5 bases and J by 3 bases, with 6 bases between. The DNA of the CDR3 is TGTGCCAGCAGTCTTACAACAGATACGCAGTATTCT. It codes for CASSLTTDTQYS.

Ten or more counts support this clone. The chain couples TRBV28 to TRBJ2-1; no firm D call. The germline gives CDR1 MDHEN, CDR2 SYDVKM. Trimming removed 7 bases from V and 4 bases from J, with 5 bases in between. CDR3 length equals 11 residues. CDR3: CASIYYNEQFF. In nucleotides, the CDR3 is TGTGCCAGCATTTATTACAATGAGCAGTTCTTC.

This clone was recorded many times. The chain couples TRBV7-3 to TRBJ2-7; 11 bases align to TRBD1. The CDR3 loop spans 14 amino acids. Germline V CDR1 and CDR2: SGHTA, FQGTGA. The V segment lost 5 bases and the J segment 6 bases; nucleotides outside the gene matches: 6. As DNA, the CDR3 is TGTGCCAGCAGCGCCTGGGGACAGGGGGGCGAGCAGTACTTC. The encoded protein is CASSAWGQGGEQYF.

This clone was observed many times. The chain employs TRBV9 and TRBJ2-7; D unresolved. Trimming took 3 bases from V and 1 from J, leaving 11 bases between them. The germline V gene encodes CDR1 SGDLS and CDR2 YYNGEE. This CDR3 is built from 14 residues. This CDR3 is CASSGQQSSYEQYF. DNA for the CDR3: TGTGCCAGCAGCGGACAACAGAGTTCCTACGAGCAGTACTTC. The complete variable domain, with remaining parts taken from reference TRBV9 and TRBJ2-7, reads DSGVTQTPKHLITATGQRVTLRCSPRSGDLSVYWYQQSLDQGLQFLIQYYNGEERAKGNILERFSAQQFPDLHSELNLSSLELGDSALYFCASSGQQSSYEQYFGPGTRLTVT.

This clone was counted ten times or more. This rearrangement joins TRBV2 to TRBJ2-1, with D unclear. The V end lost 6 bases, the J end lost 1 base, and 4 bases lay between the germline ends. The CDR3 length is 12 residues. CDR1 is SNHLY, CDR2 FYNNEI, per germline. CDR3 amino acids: CASSGSYNEQFF. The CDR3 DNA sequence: TGTGCCAGCAGCGGGTCCTACAATGAGCAGTTCTTC.

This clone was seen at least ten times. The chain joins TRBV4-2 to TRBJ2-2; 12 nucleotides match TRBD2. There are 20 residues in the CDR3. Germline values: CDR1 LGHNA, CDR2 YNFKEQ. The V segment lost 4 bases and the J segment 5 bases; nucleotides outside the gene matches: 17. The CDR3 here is CASSPGAGRLAGAGTGELFF. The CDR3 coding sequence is TGTGCCAGCAGCCCGGGGGCAGGGCGACTAGCGGGAGCGGGGACCGGGGAGCTGTTTTTT.

In DNA, the CDR3 is TGTGCCAGCACGCGACCGGGACAGGGGATCACTGAAGCTTTCTTT. Translated: CASTRPGQGITEAFF. The chain uses TRBV6-1 and TRBJ1-1; 10 bases fit TRBD1. J gave up 4 bases and V 7 bases, and 9 bases lay outside the gene matches. Germline V CDR1 and CDR2: MNHNS, SASEGT. CDR3 length: 15 residues.

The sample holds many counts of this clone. The CDR3 region is CAIRSAGAVSSYEQYF. The CDR3 nucleotides read TGTGCCATCCGATCAGCAGGGGCGGTTAGCTCCTACGAGCAGTACTTC. The chain has TRBV10-3 and TRBJ2-7, with a weak D call TRBD1 (6 bases). Per the germline V gene, CDR1 is ENHRY and CDR2 is SYGVKD. The germline V and J ends were trimmed by 8 bases and 0 bases, with 20 bases remaining between them. The CDR3 has 16 residues.

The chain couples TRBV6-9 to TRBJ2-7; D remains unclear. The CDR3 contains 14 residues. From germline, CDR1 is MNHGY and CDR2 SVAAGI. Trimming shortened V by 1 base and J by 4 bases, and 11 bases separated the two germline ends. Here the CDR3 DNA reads TGTGCCAGCAGTTATTTTGTACCCACATACGAGCAGTACTTC. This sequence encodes CASSYFVPTYEQYF.

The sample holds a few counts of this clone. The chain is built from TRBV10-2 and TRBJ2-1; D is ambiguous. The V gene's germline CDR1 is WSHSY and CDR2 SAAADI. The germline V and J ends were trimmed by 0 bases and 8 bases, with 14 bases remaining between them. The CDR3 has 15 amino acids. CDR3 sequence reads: CASSESTATGHEQFF. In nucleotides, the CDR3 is TGCGCCAGCAGTGAGTCGACTGCAACCGGGCATGAGCAGTTCTTC.

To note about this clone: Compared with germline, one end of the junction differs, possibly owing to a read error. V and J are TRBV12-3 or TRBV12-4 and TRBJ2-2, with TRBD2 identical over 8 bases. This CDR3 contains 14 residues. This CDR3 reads CARCREGGTGEMFF. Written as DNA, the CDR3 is TGTGCCAGATGTCGGGAGGGCGGGACCGGGGAGATGTTTTTT.

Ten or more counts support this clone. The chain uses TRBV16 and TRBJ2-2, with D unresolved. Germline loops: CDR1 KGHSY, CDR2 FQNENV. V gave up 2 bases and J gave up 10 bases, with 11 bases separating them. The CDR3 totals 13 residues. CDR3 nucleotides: TGTGCCAGCAGCCAAGGCAGGATGATGGAGCTGTTTTTT. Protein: CASSQGRMMELFF.

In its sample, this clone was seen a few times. The CDR3, as DNA: TGTGCCACCTATGATGGGTCAGGGCAGTACTTC. This translates into CATYDGSGQYF. This rearrangement joins TRBV6-1 to TRBJ2-7; no clear D. The V gene's germline CDR1 is MNHNS and CDR2 SASEGT. The ends were cut back, 10 bases at V and 9 bases at J, with 16 bases in the middle. The length of the CDR3 is 11 residues.

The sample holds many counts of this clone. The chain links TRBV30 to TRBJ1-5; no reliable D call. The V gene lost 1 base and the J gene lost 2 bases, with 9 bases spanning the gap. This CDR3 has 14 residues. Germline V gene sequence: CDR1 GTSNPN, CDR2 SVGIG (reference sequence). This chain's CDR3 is CAWSGPGGNQPQHF. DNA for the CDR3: TGTGCCTGGAGTGGACCCGGAGGCAATCAGCCCCAGCATTTT.

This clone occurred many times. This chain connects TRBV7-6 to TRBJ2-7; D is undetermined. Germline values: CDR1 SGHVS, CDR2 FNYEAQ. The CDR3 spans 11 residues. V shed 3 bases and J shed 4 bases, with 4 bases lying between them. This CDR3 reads CASSLDYEQYF. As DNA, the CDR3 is TGTGCCAGCAGCTTGGATTACGAGCAGTACTTC.

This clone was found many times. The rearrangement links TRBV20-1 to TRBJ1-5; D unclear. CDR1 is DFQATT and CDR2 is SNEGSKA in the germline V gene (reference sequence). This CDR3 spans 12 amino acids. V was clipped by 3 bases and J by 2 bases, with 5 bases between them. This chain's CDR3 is CSASSGNQPQHF. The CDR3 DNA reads TGCAGTGCTAGCAGTGGCAATCAGCCCCAGCATTTT.